This T cell receptor beta chain was captured in a study of T cell responses to AZD1222 COVID-19 vaccine. Sequencing was performed with immunoSEQ multiplex PCR; in TCRdb, only in-frame clones are kept and a portion is missing. The table has more than 140,000 clones, approximately 90% seen once. The CDR3 consists of 16 residues. The source material was peripheral blood, sampled on day 0 of AZD1222 vaccination. V is TRBV12-1 and J is TRBJ1-5. TRBV12-1 is labeled a pseudogene. The clonotype was recovered from an adult in good health. In DNA form, the CDR3 reads TGTGCCAGCAGCTTTGGGGACCGATCTAACAATCAGCCCCAGCATTTT. Amino acids: CASSFGDRSNNQPQHF.